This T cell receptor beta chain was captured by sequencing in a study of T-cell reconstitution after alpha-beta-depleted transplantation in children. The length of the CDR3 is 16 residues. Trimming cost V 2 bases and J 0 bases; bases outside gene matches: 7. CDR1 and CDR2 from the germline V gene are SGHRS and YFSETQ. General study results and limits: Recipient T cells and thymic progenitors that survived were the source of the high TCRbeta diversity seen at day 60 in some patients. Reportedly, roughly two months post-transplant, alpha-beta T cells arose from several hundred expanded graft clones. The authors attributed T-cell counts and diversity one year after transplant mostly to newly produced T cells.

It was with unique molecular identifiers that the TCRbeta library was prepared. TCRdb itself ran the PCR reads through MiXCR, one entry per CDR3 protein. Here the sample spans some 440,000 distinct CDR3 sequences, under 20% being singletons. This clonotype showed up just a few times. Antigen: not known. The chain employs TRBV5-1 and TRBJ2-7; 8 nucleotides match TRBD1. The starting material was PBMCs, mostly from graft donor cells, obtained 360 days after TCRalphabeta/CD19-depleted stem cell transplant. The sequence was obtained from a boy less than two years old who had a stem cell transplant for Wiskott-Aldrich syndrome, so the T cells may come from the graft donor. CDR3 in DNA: TGCGCCAGCAGCTTAGGACAGGGACTGGCCTCCTACGAGCAGTACTTC. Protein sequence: CASSLGQGLASYEQYF.